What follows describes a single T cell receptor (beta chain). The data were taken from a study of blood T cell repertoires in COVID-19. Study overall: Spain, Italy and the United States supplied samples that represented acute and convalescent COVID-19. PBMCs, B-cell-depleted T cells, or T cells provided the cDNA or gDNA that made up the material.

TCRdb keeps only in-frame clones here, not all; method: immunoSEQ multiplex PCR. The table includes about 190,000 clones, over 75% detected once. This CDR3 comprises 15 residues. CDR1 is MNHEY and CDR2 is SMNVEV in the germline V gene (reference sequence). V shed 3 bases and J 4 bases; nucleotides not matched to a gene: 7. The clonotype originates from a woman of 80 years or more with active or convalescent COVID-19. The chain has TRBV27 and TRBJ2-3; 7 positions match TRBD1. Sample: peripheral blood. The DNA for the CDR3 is TGTGCCAGCAGTTTCTACAGGGGATCGGCAGATACGCAGTATTTT. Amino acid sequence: CASSFYRGSADTQYF.